A single sample is the source of the 14 T cell receptor beta chains below, sequenced in a study of long-term antiretroviral therapy in people with HIV. At the survey level, the v3.0 immunoSEQ assay was run. Generated by immunoSEQ multiplex PCR, the TCRdb table keeps only in-frame clones and is missing some. The top ten clones hold approximately 2.2% of a sample with about 24,000 clones, roughly 96% of them seen once. Sequencing was performed on unsorted PBMCs, taken about 4.7 years after starting antiretroviral therapy. Source of these receptors: a woman aged 45-65 years with HIV.

This chain links TRBV28 with TRBJ1-2; TRBD1 matches at 7 bases. V shed 5 bases and J 12 bases; nucleotides not matched to a gene: 9. The V gene's germline CDR1 is MDHEN and CDR2 SYDVKM. The CDR3 has 12 residues. The CDR3 loop reads CASSTSTGRDTF. Written as DNA, the CDR3 is TGTGCCAGCAGTACCTCGACAGGGAGGGACACCTTC.

The rearrangement uses TRBV30 and TRBJ2-1; TRBD2 aligns across 13 bases. CDR1 is GTSNPN, CDR2 SVGIG, per germline (reference sequence). The CDR3 sequence is 15 residues long. V dropped 0 bases and J dropped 5; count of bases not matched to a gene: 1. The CDR3 region is CAWSVGTSGNNEQFF. Written as DNA, the CDR3 is TGTGCCTGGAGTGTAGGGACTAGCGGGAACAATGAGCAGTTCTTC.

The chain has TRBV9 and TRBJ2-7; D call uncertain. The germline V and J ends were trimmed by 0 bases and 3 bases, with 13 bases remaining between them. The CDR3 length is 15 residues. CDR1 is SGDLS and CDR2 is YYNGEE in the germline V gene. The CDR3 is CASSVGAGVFYEQYF. The CDR3 coding sequence is TGTGCCAGCAGCGTAGGTGCAGGTGTGTTCTACGAGCAGTACTTC.

This clone has only a few counts. The chain is built from TRBV6-6 and TRBJ2-2; D is unresolved. Germline V gene data show CDR1 as MNHNY and CDR2 as SVGAGI (reference sequence). The CDR3 is 13 amino acids. Trimming cost V 1 base and J 2 bases, with 2 bases left between them. CDR3 loop: CASSYYNTGELFF. CDR3 nucleotides: TGTGCCAGCAGTTACTATAACACCGGGGAGCTGTTTTTT.

This clone came up once. The chain employs TRBV11-2 and TRBJ2-1, with TRBD1 as a possible D gene (6 bases). The V gene lost 2 bases and the J gene lost 2 bases, with 7 bases spanning the gap. CDR3 length equals 14 residues. Germline CDR1 is SGHAT and CDR2 is FQNNGV. The CDR3: CASSLPGAYNEQFF. The CDR3 nucleotides read TGTGCCAGCAGCTTACCAGGGGCCTACAATGAGCAGTTCTTC.

CDR3 bases: TGTGCCATCAGTGAGTCGTCAGGGGGAGAGACCCAGTACTTC. Translated: CAISESSGGETQYF. The chain uses TRBV10-3 and TRBJ2-5; 7 positions agree with TRBD1. The CDR3 runs to 14 residues. The V segment lost 0 bases and the J segment 4 bases; nucleotides outside the gene matches: 2. Germline V gene sequence: CDR1 ENHRY, CDR2 SYGVKD.

The rearrangement uses TRBV2 and TRBJ2-5; D remains ambiguous. The CDR3 runs 12 residues. Trimming took 2 bases from V and 5 from J, leaving 6 bases between them. Looked up from germline, CDR1 is SNHLY and CDR2 is FYNNEI. In nucleotides, the CDR3 is TGTGCCAGCAGTGAACAAGGGGAGACCCAGTACTTC. Encoded protein: CASSEQGETQYF.

The J gene is TRBJ2-5, the V gene TRBV7-9; 7 bases agree with TRBD2. The CDR3 extends over 17 amino acids. Trimming took 5 bases from V and 5 from J; bases not matched to a gene: 17. Germline lookup yields CDR1 SEHNR and CDR2 FQNEAQ (reference sequence). The DNA of the CDR3 is TGTGCCAGCAGCCTGAGGTGGGGGACTATTGGCCGGGAGACCCAGTACTTC. This codes for CASSLRWGTIGRETQYF.

The chain has TRBV5-6 and TRBJ2-7; D is undetermined. Looked up from germline, CDR1 is SGHDT and CDR2 is YYEEEE. Trimming took off 4 bases at V and 3 bases at J, with 14 bases between the two ends. CDR3 length equals 14 residues. CDR3 sequence reads: CASSTGWLGYEQYF. The CDR3 bases are TGTGCCAGCAGCACTGGTTGGTTGGGCTACGAGCAGTACTTC.

The rearrangement joins TRBV7-2 to TRBJ2-7; no definite D call. V was clipped by 5 bases and J by 7 bases, with 12 bases between them. The CDR3 is 12 amino acids. Looked up from germline, CDR1 is SGHTA and CDR2 is FQGNSA. CDR3 bases: TGTGCCAGCAGCATACCCACTCCGGAGCAGTACTTC. Its protein is CASSIPTPEQYF.

J is TRBJ2-3 and V is TRBV19; 7 positions agree with TRBD2. J gave up 4 bases and V 4 bases, and 8 bases lay outside the gene matches. The CDR3 has 15 residues. Germline V gene data show CDR1 as LNHDA and CDR2 as SQIVND (reference sequence). CDR3 amino acids: CASSRASGISDTQYF. CDR3 bases: TGTGCCAGTAGTAGGGCTAGCGGAATCTCAGATACGCAGTATTTT.

The rearrangement joins TRBV9 to TRBJ1-2; 11 bases are shared with TRBD1. The CDR3 loop spans 17 amino acids. CDR1 is SGDLS, CDR2 YYNGEE, per germline. V was clipped by 2 bases and J by 4 bases; unmatched bases: 10. The DNA for the CDR3 is TGTGCCAGCAGCGTCACTCCCGGGACAGGGGGTGGCTATGGCTACACCTTC. Encoded protein: CASSVTPGTGGGYGYTF.

The chain links TRBV7-9 to TRBJ2-5, with 11 bases lining up with TRBD2. The germline V gene has CDR1 SEHNR and CDR2 FQNEAQ (reference sequence). The CDR3 sequence is 17 residues long. After removal of 4 bases from V and 1 base from J, the junction contained 8 bases not matched to a gene. In nucleotides, the CDR3 is TGTGCCAGCAGCTCTCCGGGACTAGCGGATTCCCAAGAGACCCAGTACTTC. This translates into CASSSPGLADSQETQYF.

This chain links TRBV28 with TRBJ1-5, with D hard to call. The CDR3 runs 14 residues. Germline lookup yields CDR1 MDHEN and CDR2 SYDVKM. V shed 5 bases and J shed 2 bases, with 10 bases lying between them. CDR3 sequence: CASSRTAGNQPQHF. CDR3 DNA sequence: TGTGCCAGCAGTCGGACGGCAGGCAATCAGCCCCAGCATTTT.